The 5 T cell receptor beta chains in this list originate from one sample, sequenced in a study of blood T cell repertoires in COVID-19. TCRdb's copy holds only in-frame clones and misses some; the assay was immunoSEQ multiplex PCR. Of about 74,000 clones in the sample, under 95% were seen once. The source material was peripheral blood. These receptors were obtained from a man aged 50-60 years with acute or convalescent COVID-19.

The J gene is TRBJ2-7, the V gene TRBV9; 7 bases agree with TRBD1. From germline, CDR1 is SGDLS and CDR2 YYNGEE. The J segment lost 3 bases and the V segment lost 0 bases, leaving 9 bases of the junction unmatched. The CDR3 loop spans 16 amino acids. The DNA for the CDR3 is TGTGCCAGCAGCGTAGCCGACAGGGCCACCCACTACGAGCAGTACTTC. Protein product: CASSVADRATHYEQYF.

The V gene is TRBV19, the J gene TRBJ2-7; the D is unclear. Trimming took 4 bases from V and 3 from J, leaving 13 bases between them. This CDR3 spans 14 amino acids. Germline assignment: CDR1 LNHDA and CDR2 SQIVND (reference sequence). CDR3 bases: TGTGCCAGTAGTAATTCCGGTTCCGGCTACGAGCAGTACTTC. Translated, it gives CASSNSGSGYEQYF.

The gene calls are TRBV11-2 and TRBJ2-7; maybe TRBD1 (7 bases). The germline CDR1 and CDR2 sequences are SGHAT and FQNNGV. The CDR3 is 14 residues long. V gave up 3 bases and J gave up 2 bases, with 11 bases separating them. The CDR3 DNA follows: TGTGCCAGCAGCTTCCAGGGGGGACCCTACGAGCAGTACTTC. Amino acid sequence: CASSFQGGPYEQYF.

The rearrangement links TRBV7-9 to TRBJ2-7, with a weak D call TRBD1 (6 bases). V was pared by 5 bases and J by 3 bases, with 11 bases between. The CDR3 runs to 13 residues. Germline V gives CDR1 SEHNR, CDR2 FQNEAQ (reference sequence). The CDR3: CASSPGEDYEQYF. CDR3 nucleotides: TGTGCCAGCAGCCCAGGGGAAGACTACGAGCAGTACTTC.

The chain couples TRBV19 to TRBJ2-7; D is undetermined. The ends were cut back, 2 bases at V and 2 bases at J, with 7 bases in the middle. The CDR3 has 13 amino acids. CDR1 is LNHDA, CDR2 SQIVND, per germline (reference sequence). The CDR3 DNA sequence: TGTGCCAGTAGTATAAGCCTGGCCTACGAGCAGTACTTC. It encodes CASSISLAYEQYF. The complete variable domain, with remaining parts taken from reference TRBV19 and TRBJ2-7, reads DGGITQSPKYLFRKEGQNVTLSCEQNLNHDAMYWYRQDPGQGLRLIYYSQIVNDFQKGDIAEGYSVSREKKESFPLTVTSAQKNPTAFYLCASSISLAYEQYFGPGTRLTVT.